This T cell receptor (beta chain) originates from a study of Ad26.COV2.S vaccination and SARS-CoV-2 variants. Whole-study context: Donor allocation was to the COV1001 Ad26.COV2.S trial arm.

Per germline, CDR1 SGHAT and CDR2 FQNNGV. The CDR3 runs 15 residues. Trimming pared 5 bases from V and 0 bases from J, leaving 14 bases between. As to treatment: around 19 received Ad26.COV2.S at low or high dose, single or two shots; roughly five received placebo; per-sample allocation not given. Specimens were obtained on day 63 following the first vaccine or placebo injection. At a Boston site, the person donating was an adult of 18-55 years. On this clone itself: Its antigen remains unidentified.

Study results and limitations: It was reported that spike-specific CD8+ and CD4+ T cell responses were substantially broad after vaccination. Vaccinees showed greater spike-specific TCR breadth than placebo recipients.

Here immunoSEQ multiplex PCR was the method, and the copy in TCRdb shows in-frame clones only, minus some. This table holds roughly 350,000 clones, 87% found once. The origin of this receptor is a person aged 18 to 59 who received the Ad26.COV2.S COVID-19 vaccine or a placebo. The input for sequencing was peripheral blood, taken in a trial of Ad26.COV2.S vaccine versus placebo. This rearrangement joins TRBV11-2 to TRBJ2-7, with D possibly called TRBD1 or TRBD2 (5 bases each). The CDR3 DNA sequence: TGTGCCAGCAGCCCTCCCCGGGGCTTCTCCTACGAGCAGTACTTC. It codes for CASSPPRGFSYEQYF.